This T cell receptor beta chain was profiled in a study of molecular identifiers for immune sequencing clone quantification. TCR libraries were built in bulk with a published protocol and specific TCR primers. TCRdb reprocessed the PCR reads via MiXCR and lists one record per CDR3 protein. This repertoire shows about 510,000 distinct CDR3 sequences, approximately 25% found once; its top ten account for approximately 0.8%. As CD8+CD4-CCR7+CD45RA+ cells, naive CD8 T cells were sorted. The CDR3 consists of 16 residues. V lost 5 bases and J lost 1; bases outside the gene matches: 6. CDR1 is LNHDA, CDR2 SQIVND, per germline (reference sequence).

The chain links TRBV19 to TRBJ2-3; TRBD2 matches at 10 bases. Material for sequencing was naive CD8+ T cells from blood, with Jurkat cell RNA spiked in. Subset denoted: FACS-sorted CD8+CD4-CCR7+CD45RA+ naive T cells. The receptor was derived from a human donor in good health. Some libraries in this study had Jurkat cell RNA spiked in. The CDR3 sequence: CASSPLAGGGTDTQYF. The CDR3 coding sequence is TGTGCCAGTAGTCCCTTAGCGGGGGGAGGCACAGATACGCAGTATTTT.